The clone carrying this TCR beta chain was counted ten times or more. Its specificity is not known. Germline V lookup: CDR1 MNHEY, CDR2 SVGAGI. Between the trimmed V and J ends, which lost 5 bases and 7 bases, there was a span of 13 bases. The CDR3 has 13 residues. Each cDNA molecule carried a unique molecular identifier. TCRdb redid the calling of the 5' RACE reads with MiXCR, one entry per CDR3 protein. The sample records under 70,000 distinct CDR3 sequences, 11% being singletons. This record comes from a study of early T cells in non-severe SARS-CoV-2 infection. Study-wide background: RNA in bulk from unsorted whole blood was sequenced, and chains were unpaired.

Study findings and constraints: Anti-spike CD8 specificities were favored by VDJdb matching, whose results missed private and CD4 specificities.

Sequenced: whole blood. The source is an adult who was a healthcare worker with PCR-confirmed SARS-CoV-2 infection or an uninfected control (not recorded which). The V gene is TRBV6-5, the J gene TRBJ2-3; D gene ambiguous. For the CDR3, the DNA is TGTGCCAGCAGTCCCGGAAGCTCAAATACGCAGTATTTT. This encodes CASSPGSSNTQYF.